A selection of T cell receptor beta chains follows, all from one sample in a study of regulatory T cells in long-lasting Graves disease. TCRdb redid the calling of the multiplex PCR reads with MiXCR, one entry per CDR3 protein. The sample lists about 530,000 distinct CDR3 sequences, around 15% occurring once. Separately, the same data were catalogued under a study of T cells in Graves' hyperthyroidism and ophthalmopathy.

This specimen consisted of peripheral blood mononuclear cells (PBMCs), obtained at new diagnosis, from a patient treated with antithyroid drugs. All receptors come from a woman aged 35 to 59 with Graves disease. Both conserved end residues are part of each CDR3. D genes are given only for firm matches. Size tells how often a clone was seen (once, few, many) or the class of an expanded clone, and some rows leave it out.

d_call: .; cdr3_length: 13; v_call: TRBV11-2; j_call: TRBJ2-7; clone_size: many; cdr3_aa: CASSFAGEHEQYF; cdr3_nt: TGTGCCAGCAGCTTCGCAGGGGAGCACGAGCAGTACTTC
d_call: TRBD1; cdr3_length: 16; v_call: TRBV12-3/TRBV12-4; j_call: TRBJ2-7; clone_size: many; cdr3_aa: CASSVYGQGDSYEQYF; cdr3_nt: TGTGCCAGCAGTGTTTACGGACAGGGGGACTCCTACGAGCAGTACTTC
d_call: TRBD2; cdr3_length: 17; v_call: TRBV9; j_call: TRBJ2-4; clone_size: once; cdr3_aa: CASSVAGAGGPENIQYF; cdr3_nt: TGTGCCAGCAGCGTTGCAGGGGCGGGGGGGCCCGAAAACATTCAGTACTTC
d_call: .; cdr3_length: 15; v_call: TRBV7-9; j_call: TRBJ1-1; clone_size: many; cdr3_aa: CASSRAGRLNTEAFF; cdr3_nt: TGTGCCAGCAGCCGGGCAGGGAGGTTGAACACTGAAGCTTTCTTT
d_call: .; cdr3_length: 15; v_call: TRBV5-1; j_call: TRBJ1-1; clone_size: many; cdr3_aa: CASSSDMLGYTEAFF; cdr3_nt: TGCGCCAGCAGCTCCGATATGTTGGGGTACACTGAAGCTTTCTTT
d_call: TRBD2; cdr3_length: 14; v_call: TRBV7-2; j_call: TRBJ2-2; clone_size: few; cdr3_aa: CASSRSGVPGELFF; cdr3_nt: TGTGCCAGCAGCCGTAGCGGGGTTCCCGGGGAGCTGTTTTTT
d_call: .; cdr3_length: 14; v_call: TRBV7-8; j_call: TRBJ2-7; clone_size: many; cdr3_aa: CASSLLAISYEQYF; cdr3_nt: TGTGCCAGCAGCTTACTGGCCATCTCCTACGAGCAGTACTTC
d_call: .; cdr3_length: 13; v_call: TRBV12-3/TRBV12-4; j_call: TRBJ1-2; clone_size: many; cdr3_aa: CASSLGNRDGYTF; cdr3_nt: TGTGCCAGCAGTTTAGGTAACAGGGATGGCTACACCTTC
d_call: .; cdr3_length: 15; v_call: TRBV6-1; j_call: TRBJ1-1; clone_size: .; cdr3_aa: CASGGGPPMGTEAFF; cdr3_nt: TGTGCCAGCGGCGGGGGGCCCCCGATGGGGACTGAAGCTTTCTTT
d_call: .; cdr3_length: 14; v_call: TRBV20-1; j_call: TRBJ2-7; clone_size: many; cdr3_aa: CSARDWADSYEQYF; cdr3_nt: TGCAGTGCTAGAGATTGGGCCGACTCCTACGAGCAGTACTTC
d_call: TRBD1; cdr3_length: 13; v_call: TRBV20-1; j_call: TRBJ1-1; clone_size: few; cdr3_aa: CSAVQGARTEAFF; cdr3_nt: TGCAGTGCTGTACAGGGGGCGAGGACTGAAGCTTTCTTT
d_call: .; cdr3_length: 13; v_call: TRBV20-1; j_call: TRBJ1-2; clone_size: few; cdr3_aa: CSARQATSDGYTF; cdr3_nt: TGCAGTGCTAGACAGGCTACTAGCGATGGCTACACCTTC
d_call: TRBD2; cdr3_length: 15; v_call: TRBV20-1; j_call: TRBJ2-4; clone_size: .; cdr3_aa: CSASSGGRTKDIQYF; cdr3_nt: TGCAGTGCTAGTAGCGGGGGTCGGACCAAGGACATTCAGTACTTC
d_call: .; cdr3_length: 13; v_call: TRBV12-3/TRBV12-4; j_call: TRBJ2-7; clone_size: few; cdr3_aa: CATASQGTYEQYF; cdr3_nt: TGTGCCACAGCGAGCCAGGGGACCTACGAGCAGTACTTC
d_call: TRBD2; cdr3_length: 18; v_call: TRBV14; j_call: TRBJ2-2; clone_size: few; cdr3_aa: CASRQTGLAGGNTGELFF; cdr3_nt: TGTGCCAGCAGACAAACTGGACTAGCGGGGGGGAACACCGGGGAGCTGTTTTTT
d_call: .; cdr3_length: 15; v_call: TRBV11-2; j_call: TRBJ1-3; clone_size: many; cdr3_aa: CASSLERLSGNTIYF; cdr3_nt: TGTGCCAGCAGCTTAGAAAGACTCTCTGGAAACACCATATATTTT
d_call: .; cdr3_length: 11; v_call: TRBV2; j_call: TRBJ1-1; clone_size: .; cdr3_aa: CASSSHAEAFF; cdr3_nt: TGTGCCAGCAGTAGTCATGCTGAAGCTTTCTTT
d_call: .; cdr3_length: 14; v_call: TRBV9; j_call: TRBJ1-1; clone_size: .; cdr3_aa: CASSVDRTSLKAFF; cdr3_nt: TGTGCCAGCAGCGTAGACAGGACATCCTTGAAAGCTTTCTTT
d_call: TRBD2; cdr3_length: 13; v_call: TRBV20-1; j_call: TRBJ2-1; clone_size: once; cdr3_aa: CSVAGARVSEQFF; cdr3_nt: TGCAGTGTAGCGGGGGCCCGTGTAAGTGAGCAGTTCTTC
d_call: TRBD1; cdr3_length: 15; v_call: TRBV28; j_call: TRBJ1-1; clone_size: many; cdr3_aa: CASSPGGTGYTEAFF; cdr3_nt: TGCGCCAGCAGCCCCGGAGGGACAGGATACACTGAAGCTTTCTTT
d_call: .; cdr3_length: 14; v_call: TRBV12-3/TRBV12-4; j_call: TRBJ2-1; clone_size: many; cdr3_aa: CASSTGPPYNEQFF; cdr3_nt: TGTGCCAGCAGTACGGGACCGCCATACAATGAGCAGTTCTTC
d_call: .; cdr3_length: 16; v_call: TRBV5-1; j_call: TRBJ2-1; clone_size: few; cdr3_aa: CASSFQVGGTYNEQFF; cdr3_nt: TGCGCCAGCAGCTTCCAGGTAGGGGGGACCTACAATGAGCAGTTCTTC
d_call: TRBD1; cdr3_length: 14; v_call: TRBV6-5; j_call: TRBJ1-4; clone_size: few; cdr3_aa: CASGYRQGGEKLFF; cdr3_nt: TGTGCCAGCGGTTACAGACAGGGGGGCGAAAAACTGTTTTTT
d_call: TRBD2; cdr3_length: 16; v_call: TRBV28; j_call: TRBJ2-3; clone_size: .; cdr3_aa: CASSTPEAGASHTQYF; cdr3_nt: TGTGCCAGCAGTACACCCGAAGCGGGGGCCTCCCATACGCAGTATTTT
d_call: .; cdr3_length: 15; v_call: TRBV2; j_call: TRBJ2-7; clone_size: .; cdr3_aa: CASSEDPPTDYEQYF; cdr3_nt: TGTGCCAGCAGTGAAGACCCGCCTACAGACTACGAGCAGTACTTC
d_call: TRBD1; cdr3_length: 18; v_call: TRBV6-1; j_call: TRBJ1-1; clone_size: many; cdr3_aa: CASRPLMRQGALNTEAFF; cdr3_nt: TGTGCCAGCAGACCGTTGATGAGACAGGGGGCGTTGAACACTGAAGCTTTCTTT
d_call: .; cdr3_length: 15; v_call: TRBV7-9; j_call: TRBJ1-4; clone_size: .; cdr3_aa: CASSLTQGHNEKLFF; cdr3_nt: TGTGCCAGCAGCTTAACACAGGGCCATAATGAAAAACTGTTTTTT
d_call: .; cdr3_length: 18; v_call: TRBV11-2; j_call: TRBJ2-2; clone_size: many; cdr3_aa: CASSSHPTFRDPIRELFF; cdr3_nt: TGTGCCAGCAGCTCCCACCCGACCTTCCGGGACCCGATACGGGAGCTGTTTTTT
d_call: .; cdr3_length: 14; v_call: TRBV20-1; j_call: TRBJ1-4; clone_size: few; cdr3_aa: CSAQAGTTNEKLFF; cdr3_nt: TGCAGTGCCCAAGCCGGGACAACTAATGAAAAACTGTTTTTT
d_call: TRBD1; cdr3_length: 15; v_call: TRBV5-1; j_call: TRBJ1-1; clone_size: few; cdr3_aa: CASSSGDRGGTEAFF; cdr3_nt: TGCGCCAGCAGCTCCGGGGACAGGGGTGGGACTGAAGCTTTCTTT
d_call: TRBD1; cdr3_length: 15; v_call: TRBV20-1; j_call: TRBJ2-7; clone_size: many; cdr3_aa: CSAALAGTGSYEQYF; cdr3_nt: TGCAGTGCCGCTCTAGCCGGGACAGGCTCCTACGAGCAGTACTTC
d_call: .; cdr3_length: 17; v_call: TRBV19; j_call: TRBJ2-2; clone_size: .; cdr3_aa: CASSHLRRGANTGELFF; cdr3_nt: TGTGCCAGTAGTCACCTTCGGAGGGGGGCGAACACCGGGGAGCTGTTTTTT
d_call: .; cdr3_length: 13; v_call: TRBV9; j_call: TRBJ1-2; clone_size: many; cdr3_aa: CASSATVNYGYTF; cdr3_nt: TGTGCCAGCAGCGCGACGGTGAACTATGGCTACACCTTC
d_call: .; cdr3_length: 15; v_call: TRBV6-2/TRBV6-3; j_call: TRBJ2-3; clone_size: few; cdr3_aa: CASSYNPTPTDTQYF; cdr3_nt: TGTGCCAGCAGTTACAACCCAACCCCCACAGATACGCAGTATTTT
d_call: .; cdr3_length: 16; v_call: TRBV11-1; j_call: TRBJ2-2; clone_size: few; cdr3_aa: CASSPPGLINTGELFF; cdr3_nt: TGTGCCAGCAGCCCCCCGGGACTCATAAACACCGGGGAGCTGTTTTTT
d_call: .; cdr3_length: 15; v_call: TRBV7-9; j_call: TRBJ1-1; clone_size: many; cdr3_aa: CASNPLQGSNTEAFF; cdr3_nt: TGTGCCAGCAACCCTTTGCAGGGGTCGAACACTGAAGCTTTCTTT
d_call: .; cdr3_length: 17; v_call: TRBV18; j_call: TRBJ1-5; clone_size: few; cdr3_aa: CASSPRAETYSNQPQHF; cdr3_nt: TGTGCCAGCTCACCAAGGGCAGAAACGTATAGCAATCAGCCCCAGCATTTT
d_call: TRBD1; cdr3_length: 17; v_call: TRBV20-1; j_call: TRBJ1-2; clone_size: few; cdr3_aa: CSANSWTGLGRDYGYTF; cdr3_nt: TGCAGTGCTAACTCCTGGACAGGTCTAGGCCGCGACTATGGCTACACCTTC
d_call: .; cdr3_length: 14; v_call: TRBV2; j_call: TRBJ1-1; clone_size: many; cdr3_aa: CASRGGGTNTEAFF; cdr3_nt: TGTGCCAGCCGCGGGGGGGGTACGAACACTGAAGCTTTCTTT
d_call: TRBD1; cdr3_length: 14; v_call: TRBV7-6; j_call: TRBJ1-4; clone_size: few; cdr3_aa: CASSRDRANEKLFF; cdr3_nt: TGTGCCAGCAGCCGGGACAGAGCAAATGAAAAACTGTTTTTT
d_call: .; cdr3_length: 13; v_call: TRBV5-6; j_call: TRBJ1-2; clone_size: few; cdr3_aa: CASSFPALYGHTF; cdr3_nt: TGTGCCAGCAGCTTTCCGGCGCTCTATGGCCACACCTTC
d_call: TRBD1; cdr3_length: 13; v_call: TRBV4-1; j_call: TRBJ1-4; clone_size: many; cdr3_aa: CASSQEDRGKLFF; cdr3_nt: TGCGCCAGCAGCCAAGAGGACAGGGGAAAACTGTTTTTT
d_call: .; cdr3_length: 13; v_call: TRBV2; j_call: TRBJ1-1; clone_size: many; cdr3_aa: CASSQTGTTEAFF; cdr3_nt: TGTGCCAGCAGCCAAACTGGGACCACTGAAGCTTTCTTT
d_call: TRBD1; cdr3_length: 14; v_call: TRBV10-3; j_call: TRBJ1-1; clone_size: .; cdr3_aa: CAISLKDRGTEAFF; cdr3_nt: TGTGCCATCAGTTTGAAGGACAGGGGCACTGAAGCTTTCTTT
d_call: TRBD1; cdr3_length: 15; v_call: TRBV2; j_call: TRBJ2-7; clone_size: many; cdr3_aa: CAQTTGTGHSYEQYF; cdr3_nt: TGTGCCCAGACAACCGGGACAGGGCACTCCTACGAGCAGTACTTC
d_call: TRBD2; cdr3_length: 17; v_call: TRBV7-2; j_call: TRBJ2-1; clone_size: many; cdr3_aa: CASSLGGLAGGHNEQFF; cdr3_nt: TGTGCCAGCAGCTTAGGGGGACTAGCGGGGGGACACAATGAGCAGTTCTTC
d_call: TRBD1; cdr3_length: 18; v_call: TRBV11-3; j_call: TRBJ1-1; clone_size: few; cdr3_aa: CASSKSGTGLPMNTEAFF; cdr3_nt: TGTGCCAGCAGTAAATCCGGGACAGGGCTACCTATGAACACTGAAGCTTTCTTT